This T cell receptor beta chain comes out of a study of cytomegalovirus exposure and HLA in healthy donors. Study-level results: Among TCR beta chains of equal frequency, HLA-associated ones were more clonally expanded in a later analysis. A previous analysis found most TCR beta V segments productive roughly 90% or roughly 30% of the time.

In regard to this clone: Its target is unknown. Other nucleotide sequences in the sample specify the same CDR3.

Germline V gene lookup returns CDR1 SGHRS and CDR2 YFSETQ. The junction had 6 bases not matched to a gene; V was cut back by 4 bases and J by 3 bases. This CDR3 has 14 residues. The PCR made use of 60 Vbeta and 13 Jbeta primers. Repertoires were generated with immunoSEQ multiplex PCR, while TCRdb's copy carries only in-frame clones and drops some. The table records about 210,000 clones, roughly 79% of them present only once. The sequence was collected from a male donor in good health and CMV-seronegative. Sequencing was done on a sample of PBMCs. J is TRBJ2-7 and V is TRBV5-1, with 8 bases lining up with TRBD1. CDR3 sequence: CASSPGTGGYEQYF. Written as DNA, the CDR3 is TGCGCCAGCAGCCCGGGGACAGGTGGCTACGAGCAGTACTTC.